One and the same sample provided the 18 T cell receptor beta chains below, sequenced in a study of T cell responses to AZD1222 COVID-19 vaccine. Assay used: immunoSEQ multiplex PCR; TCRdb lists only in-frame clones, some missing. The sample carries some 110,000 clones, roughly 90% recorded once. Sequencing used peripheral blood, obtained 28 days after the second AZD1222 dose. The receptors stem from an adult who received the AZD1222 COVID-19 vaccine.

The gene calls are TRBV7-2 and TRBJ2-7; D is possibly TRBD1 or TRBD2 (5 bases each). The germline V and J ends were trimmed by 1 base and 7 bases, with 11 bases remaining between them. Germline assignment: CDR1 SGHTA and CDR2 FQGNSA. CDR3 length: 13 residues. CDR3 sequence: CASSLGWGMEQYF. DNA for the CDR3: TGTGCCAGCAGCTTAGGGTGGGGGATGGAGCAGTACTTC.

V and J are TRBV30 and TRBJ1-3; no clear D. The CDR3 runs 15 residues. Per germline, CDR1 GTSNPN and CDR2 SVGIG (reference sequence). Trimming stripped 8 bases from V and 4 bases from J, with 21 bases between. The chain's CDR3 is CALRRPEPFGNTIYF. The CDR3 DNA sequence: TGTGCCCTCCGTCGGCCAGAGCCGTTCGGAAACACCATATATTTT.

This chain uses TRBV14 with TRBJ1-1; D ambiguous. Germline V gives CDR1 SGHDN, CDR2 FVKESK. V lost 0 bases to trimming and J lost 3 bases, with 8 bases between them. The CDR3 runs 14 residues. DNA for the CDR3: TGTGCCAGCAGCCAAGATAGAGGTTACACTGAAGCTTTCTTT. This sequence encodes CASSQDRGYTEAFF. Complete variable domain (other parts from reference TRBV14 and TRBJ1-1): EAGVTQFPSHSVIEKGQTVTLRCDPISGHDNLYWYRRVMGKEIKFLLHFVKESKQDESGMPNNRFLAERTGGTYSTLKVQPAELEDSGVYFCASSQDRGYTEAFFGQGTRLTVV.

The rearrangement joins TRBV30 to TRBJ2-7, with unresolved D. Germline lookup yields CDR1 GTSNPN and CDR2 SVGIG (reference sequence). The ends were cut back, 0 bases at V and 2 bases at J, with 8 bases in the middle. This CDR3 region has 13 residues. This CDR3 reads CAWSVERAYEQYF. DNA for the CDR3: TGTGCCTGGAGTGTAGAGAGAGCCTACGAGCAGTACTTC.

The chain employs TRBV7-9 and TRBJ1-1; 7 bases match TRBD1. The CDR3 contains 14 residues. After removal of 6 bases from V and 6 bases from J, the junction contained 10 bases not matched to a gene. The germline CDR1 and CDR2 sequences are SEHNR and FQNEAQ (reference sequence). CDR3 bases: TGTGCCAGCAGAGATACAGGGGTTTTGGCTGAAGCTTTCTTT. Translating it yields CASRDTGVLAEAFF. The complete variable domain, with remaining parts taken from reference TRBV7-9 and TRBJ1-1, reads DTGVSQNPRHKITKRGQNVTFRCDPISEHNRLYWYRQTLGQGPEFLTYFQNEAQLEKSRLLSDRFSAERPKGSFSTLEIQRTEQGDSAMYLCASRDTGVLAEAFFGQGTRLTVV.

This rearrangement joins TRBV7-2 to TRBJ1-6; 7 bases are shared with TRBD1. J was trimmed by 7 bases and V by 1 base; bases with no gene match: 4. Germline CDR1 SGHTA, CDR2 FQGNSA. CDR3 length: 15 amino acids. The CDR3 coding sequence is TGTGCCAGCAGCTTAGGCGACAGGGCCAATTCACCCCTCCACTTT. Residues: CASSLGDRANSPLHF.

V is TRBV19 and J is TRBJ1-2, with TRBD1 matching over 7 bases. Trimming at V came to 5 bases and at J to 4 bases, leaving 19 bases not matched to a gene. The CDR3 extends over 18 amino acids. Germline V lookup: CDR1 LNHDA, CDR2 SQIVND (reference sequence). CDR3 in amino acids: CASSFSGQATPQLYGYTF. DNA for the CDR3: TGTGCCAGTAGTTTTTCCGGACAGGCAACCCCCCAGCTCTATGGCTACACCTTC. Looking up the rest from reference TRBV19 and TRBJ1-2 gives the full variable domain: DGGITQSPKYLFRKEGQNVTLSCEQNLNHDAMYWYRQDPGQGLRLIYYSQIVNDFQKGDIAEGYSVSREKKESFPLTVTSAQKNPTAFYLCASSFSGQATPQLYGYTFGSGTRLTVV.

The chain couples TRBV11-2 to TRBJ2-6; 7 bases are shared with TRBD1. Looked up from germline, CDR1 is SGHAT and CDR2 is FQNNGV. V lost 5 bases and J lost 2; bases outside the gene matches: 6. The CDR3 sequence is 16 residues long. DNA of the CDR3: TGTGCCAGCAGCGCCAGAACAGGGGCTGGGGCCAACGTCCTGACTTTC. Amino acids: CASSARTGAGANVLTF.

The chain is built from TRBV2 and TRBJ1-6, with a weak D call TRBD1 (5 bases). The CDR3 has 15 residues. Trimming stripped 4 bases from V and 7 bases from J, with 14 bases between. The V gene's germline CDR1 is SNHLY and CDR2 FYNNEI. The CDR3 loop is CASSVDQPGNSPLHF. CDR3 coding DNA: TGTGCCAGCAGTGTTGACCAACCAGGGAATTCACCCCTCCACTTT. Full variable domain (rest looked up from reference TRBV2 and TRBJ1-6): EPEVTQTPSHQVTQMGQEVILRCVPISNHLYFYWYRQILGQKVEFLVSFYNNEISEKSEIFDDQFSVERPDGSNFTLKIRSTKLEDSAMYFCASSVDQPGNSPLHFGNGTRLTVT.

V and J are TRBV24-1 and TRBJ1-2; weak D call: TRBD1 (5 bases). This CDR3 comprises 13 residues. The germline V and J ends were trimmed by 4 bases and 8 bases, with 13 bases remaining between them. The germline V gene has CDR1 KGHDR and CDR2 SFDVKD. DNA for the CDR3: TGTGCCACCAGTGACTTCCCAGGGTGGGGCTACACCTTC. It specifies CATSDFPGWGYTF.

The chain recombines TRBV7-9 with TRBJ1-1; D possibly corresponds to TRBD1 (5 bases). Trimming took off 0 bases at V and 7 bases at J, with 15 bases between the two ends. The CDR3 covers 15 residues. Germline V CDR1 and CDR2: SEHNR, FQNEAQ (reference sequence). The CDR3 region is CASSLAAGGGDEAFF. CDR3 DNA: TGTGCCAGCAGCTTAGCCGCCGGTGGGGGAGATGAAGCTTTCTTT.

The rearrangement uses TRBV5-1 and TRBJ2-7, with 8 bases that match TRBD1. V was pared by 4 bases and J by 1 base, with 4 bases of the junction left unmatched. CDR1 and CDR2 (germline): SGHRS, YFSETQ. This CDR3 is built from 14 residues. As DNA, the CDR3 is TGCGCCAGCAGCCCCGGGACAGGTTCCTACGAGCAGTACTTC. Translated: CASSPGTGSYEQYF.

The rearrangement joins TRBV5-1 to TRBJ1-2; 10 nucleotides align to TRBD1. CDR3 length: 17 residues. From germline, CDR1 is SGHRS and CDR2 YFSETQ. J gave up 5 bases and V 0 bases, and 10 bases lay outside the gene matches. This CDR3 reads CASSLGNQDRGLYGYTF. CDR3 in DNA: TGCGCCAGCAGCTTGGGGAACCAAGACAGGGGGCTGTATGGCTACACCTTC.

Points on this clone: Other DNA sequences in this sample translate to the same CDR3. The V and J genes are TRBV28 and TRBJ1-2; D may be TRBD1 (5 bases). Trimming removed 3 bases at V and 5 bases at J, with 7 bases between. This CDR3 is 12 amino acids long. From germline, CDR1 is MDHEN and CDR2 SYDVKM. The CDR3 sequence is CASSLGGYGYTF. The CDR3, as DNA: TGTGCCAGCAGTTTGGGGGGGTATGGCTACACCTTC.

The CDR3 loop reads CASGSYGTGAIAFF. The CDR3 nucleotides are TGTGCTAGTGGTTCCTACGGGACAGGGGCTATAGCTTTCTTT. The genes are TRBV12-5 and TRBJ1-1; TRBD1 agrees at 10 bases. J was trimmed by 10 bases and V by 4 bases; bases with no gene match: 9. Per germline, CDR1 LGHNT and CDR2 FRNRAP. This CDR3 comprises 14 residues.

The gene calls are TRBV11-3 and TRBJ2-7; D is perhaps TRBD1 or TRBD2 (5 bases each). Germline loops: CDR1 SGHNT, CDR2 YENEEA. V was shortened by 5 bases and J by 2 bases, with 13 bases between the two germline ends. This CDR3 is 14 amino acids long. As DNA, the CDR3 is TGTGCCAGCAGCCCCCGGGACGGAACCTACGAGCAGTACTTC. Translating gives CASSPRDGTYEQYF. Supplemented by reference TRBV11-3 and TRBJ2-7, the full variable domain reads EAGVVQSPRYKIIEKKQPVAFWCNPISGHNTLYWYLQNLGQGPELLIRYENEEAVDDSQLPKDRFSAERLKGVDSTLKIQPAELGDSAVYLCASSPRDGTYEQYFGPGTRLTVT.

The chain uses TRBV19 and TRBJ2-5; D might be TRBD1 (5 bases). The germline V and J ends were trimmed by 5 bases and 6 bases, with 16 bases remaining between them. Looked up from germline, CDR1 is LNHDA and CDR2 is SQIVND (reference sequence). This CDR3 has 14 amino acids. CDR3 in DNA: TGTGCCAGTAGTGTAAAGGGGTTCGATCAGACCCAGTACTTC. It encodes CASSVKGFDQTQYF. Variable domain in full (rest from reference TRBV19 and TRBJ2-5): DGGITQSPKYLFRKEGQNVTLSCEQNLNHDAMYWYRQDPGQGLRLIYYSQIVNDFQKGDIAEGYSVSREKKESFPLTVTSAQKNPTAFYLCASSVKGFDQTQYFGPGTRLLVL.

The J gene is TRBJ1-4, the V gene TRBV5-4; D not certain. With 4 bases removed from V and 0 bases from J, the gap between germline ends came to 10 bases. Germline V lookup: CDR1 SGHNT, CDR2 YYREEE (reference sequence). This CDR3 is built from 15 residues. CDR3 DNA: TGTGCCAGCAGCCCAGACACCGCAACTAATGAAAAACTGTTTTTT. This translates into CASSPDTATNEKLFF.